This T cell receptor beta chain comes out of a study of Ad26.COV2.S vaccination and SARS-CoV-2 variants. Turning to the study itself: By the intramuscular route, Ad26.COV2.S was given once, or twice 56 days apart.

Study results and caveats: Quantification of TCR breadth and depth may have yielded underestimates of total T cell responses. The breadth of spike-specific CD8+ and CD4+ T cell responses after vaccination was reportedly substantial. Breadth measured for non-spike TCRs was similar across vaccine and placebo recipients.

Treatment reported: over 15 received Ad26.COV2.S at low or high dose, single or two shots; about 5 received placebo; per-sample allocation not given. Sample collection was performed on day 63 after the first vaccine or placebo injection. The V end lost 1 base, the J end lost 7 bases, and 18 bases lay between the germline ends. The V gene's germline CDR1 is SGDLS and CDR2 YYNGEE. The CDR3 runs to 17 residues. Remarks on this clone: Its target is unknown.

The data were produced by immunoSEQ multiplex PCR, yet TCRdb's version contains in-frame clones alone and is incomplete. This sample yields under 550,000 clones, of which 88% are seen a single time; approximately 4% belongs to the top ten. The input for sequencing was peripheral blood, taken in a trial of Ad26.COV2.S vaccine versus placebo. This clonotype was sampled from a person aged 18-60 years who received the Ad26.COV2.S COVID-19 vaccine or a placebo. This sequence joins TRBV9 and TRBJ1-6; D remains unclear. The CDR3 spells CASSVSFLQEINSPLHF. The CDR3 coding sequence is TGTGCCAGCAGCGTAAGTTTCCTGCAGGAGATCAATTCACCCCTCCACTTT.